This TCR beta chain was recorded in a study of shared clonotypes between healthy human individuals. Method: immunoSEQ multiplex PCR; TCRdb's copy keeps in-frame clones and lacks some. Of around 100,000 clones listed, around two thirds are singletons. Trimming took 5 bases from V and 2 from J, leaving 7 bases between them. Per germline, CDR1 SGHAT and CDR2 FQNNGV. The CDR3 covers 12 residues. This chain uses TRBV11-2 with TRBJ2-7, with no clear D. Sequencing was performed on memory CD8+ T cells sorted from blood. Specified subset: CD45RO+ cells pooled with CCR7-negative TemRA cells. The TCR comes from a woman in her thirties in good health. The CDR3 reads CASSRITYEQYF. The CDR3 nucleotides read TGTGCCAGCAGCCGGATAACCTACGAGCAGTACTTC.